The entry below gives a single T cell receptor (beta chain) sequence along with its context. The record originates from a study of blood T cell repertoires in COVID-19. Study information: Material from acute and convalescent COVID-19 was sourced from the United States, Italy and Spain. From T cells, B-cell-depleted T cells, or PBMCs came the material, which was cDNA or gDNA.

CDR3 length equals 13 residues. V lost 5 bases and J 2 bases, leaving 7 bases between the germline ends. In germline, CDR1 is KGHDR, CDR2 SFDVKD. Original data processing: Nucleated cell counts were estimated from reference gene primer amplification. TCRdb keeps only in-frame clones here, not all; method: immunoSEQ multiplex PCR. Clone size and the V and J calls come from that table; the DNA yielded D and trimming. In the table there are about 130,000 clones, 79% of which are singletons. The clonotype originates from a man aged 40-49 years with active or convalescent COVID-19. Sequencing input: peripheral blood. The rearrangement links TRBV24-1 to TRBJ2-3; no reliable D call. The CDR3 spells CATSGVLTDTQYF. The DNA of the CDR3 is TGTGCCACCAGTGGAGTTCTCACAGATACGCAGTATTTT.